The rows below give T cell receptor beta chains drawn from one sample of a study of shared clonotypes between healthy human individuals. Produced via immunoSEQ multiplex PCR; TCRdb's table is partial and in-frame only. The table includes about a million clones, more than 75% detected once. The sequenced sample was memory CD4+ T cells sorted from blood. These receptors all stem from a man aged 18-30 years in good health. CDR3s leave out the opening cysteine and the closing phenylalanine or tryptophan. The order of the fields is J gene, V gene, clone size, CDR3 protein. The size of a clone is reported for some rows only, either as once, few or many, or as a class for expanded clones.

J: TRBJ1-5; V: TRBV6-1; size: .; CDR3: ASGRNSNQPQH
J: TRBJ2-7; V: TRBV5-4; size: .; CDR3: ASSLGAGRDEQY
J: TRBJ2-1; V: TRBV5-1; size: .; CDR3: ASSLVGTNEQF
J: TRBJ1-2; V: TRBV16; size: once; CDR3: ASSQSSGGENGYT
J: TRBJ2-5; V: TRBV7-2; size: few; CDR3: ASSLVTSGSTQTQY
J: TRBJ1-5; V: TRBV29-1; size: .; CDR3: SAIRSGLGQPQH
J: TRBJ1-2; V: TRBV28; size: .; CDR3: ASSPRDREVVGYT
J: TRBJ2-5; V: TRBV5-1; size: .; CDR3: ASSGRLAGGQETQY
J: TRBJ2-5; V: TRBV5-5; size: .; CDR3: ASSFGTSLQETQY
J: TRBJ2-1; V: TRBV9; size: once; CDR3: ASSVSLVETSGRAGLSNEQF
J: TRBJ2-3; V: TRBV5-1; size: once; CDR3: ASSLGAAGQATDTQY
J: TRBJ2-3; V: TRBV5-1; size: .; CDR3: ASSLLAGAGTDTQY
J: TRBJ2-3; V: TRBV4-3; size: many; CDR3: ASSQGTSGGRSTDTQY
J: TRBJ1-1; V: TRBV18; size: .; CDR3: ASSPRQSMGTEAF
J: TRBJ2-7; V: TRBV19; size: once; CDR3: ASSIGRKTDEQY
J: TRBJ1-2; V: TRBV19; size: .; CDR3: ASSNRGHYGYT
J: TRBJ1-4; V: TRBV6-1; size: .; CDR3: ASRSHRNEKLF
J: TRBJ2-7; V: TRBV4-1; size: .; CDR3: ASSQGADSYEQY
J: TRBJ2-5; V: TRBV11-3; size: .; CDR3: ASSAGTSGGHGETQY
J: TRBJ2-3; V: TRBV18; size: .; CDR3: ASQRDREVDTQY
J: TRBJ2-2; V: TRBV6-5; size: .; CDR3: ASSRLNTGELF
J: TRBJ1-3; V: TRBV11-2; size: .; CDR3: ASSLFRLSSGNTIY
J: TRBJ2-5; V: TRBV25-1; size: .; CDR3: ASGLGGGRNGETQY
J: TRBJ2-5; V: TRBV18; size: .; CDR3: ASSPWDGKQETQY
J: TRBJ1-6; V: TRBV27; size: .; CDR3: ASSFQGLNSPLH
J: TRBJ2-5; V: TRBV10-3; size: .; CDR3: AISPGGETQY
J: TRBJ2-1; V: TRBV5-1; size: .; CDR3: ASSLGFLGSSYNEQF
J: TRBJ1-1; V: TRBV30; size: .; CDR3: AWSSRGTEAF
J: TRBJ1-3; V: TRBV7-2; size: .; CDR3: ASSPRQTSGNTIY
J: TRBJ2-2; V: TRBV5-1; size: few; CDR3: ASSLAWGAGTNTGELF
J: TRBJ2-7; V: TRBV29-1; size: .; CDR3: SVSGTGIEQY
J: TRBJ1-1; V: TRBV5-4; size: .; CDR3: ASSPRQGVNTEAF
J: TRBJ1-3; V: TRBV14; size: .; CDR3: ASSQAILSSGNTIY
J: TRBJ1-1; V: TRBV9; size: .; CDR3: ASSPYTRNTEAF
J: TRBJ2-2; V: TRBV10-3; size: few; CDR3: AISETSGGNTGELF
J: TRBJ2-5; V: TRBV6-1; size: few; CDR3: ASSNDGTFKETQY
J: TRBJ2-3; V: TRBV2; size: .; CDR3: ASSLTTDTQY
J: TRBJ1-4; V: TRBV28; size: once; CDR3: ASSYPGKGGEKLF
J: TRBJ2-3; V: TRBV7-9; size: once; CDR3: ASGGGTDTQY
J: TRBJ2-5; V: TRBV6-6; size: .; CDR3: ASSYEDSNAETQY
J: TRBJ1-4; V: TRBV6-1; size: few; CDR3: ASREQWLATNEKLF
J: TRBJ1-5; V: TRBV2; size: few; CDR3: ASSDRTENQPQH
J: TRBJ1-1; V: TRBV6-1; size: .; CDR3: ASSGSQGGTEAF